The entry below describes one T cell receptor (beta chain). This clone's antigen is unknown. The sample holds no much larger clone one base away, and base qualities are not on file. In the prospective study, participants were about 18 to 89 years old, resided in 24 geographic areas of the United States, and were enrolled through a virtual design. To assign participants to cohorts, the prospective study relied on clinical history that participants themselves reported in a screening survey and a study questionnaire. Exposed participants had been in contact, within 2 weeks of entering the study, with a person who had a PCR-confirmed or clinician-diagnosed case of COVID-19. Each participant in the prospective study had whole blood, serum and a nasopharyngeal or oropharyngeal swab collected by mobile phlebotomists. Prospective study participants could optionally give additional blood draws and questionnaires over an approximately two-month period. Before DNA extraction, blood samples from the prospective study were shipped at room temperature or frozen.

The data are from a study of blood T cell repertoires in COVID-19 (dated by TCRdb to the early 2020s). Concerning the study at large: The collaborator samples originated in the United States, Italy and Spain and spanned the acute and convalescent phases of COVID-19. Where available, HLA class I and class II types were taken from metadata supplied by the sample provider and were not determined by assay-based typing. Nearly every sample came with metadata listing a de-identified subject ID, COVID-19 status, age in years and sex. Samples came from the ongoing ImmuneRACE study (first 160 participants) plus 1,254 subjects from 6 global collaborators. Deeply sampled blood TCRbeta repertoires from subjects exposed to, actively infected with, or recovered from COVID-19 were included in the dataset. The prospective study material was composed of cDNA or gDNA derived from T cells, B-cell-depleted T cells, or PBMCs. A freely available public database, intended as a resource for researchers studying the immune response to SARS-CoV-2, is where the repertoires were released.

The study at large found these results: The amount of clinical and demographic metadata varied by source and participant and was provided uncurated.

The immunoSEQ Assay, a bias-controlled multiplex PCR, was used to amplify TCRbeta CDR3 regions from genomic DNA. The paper's processing steps were these. The number of nucleated cells in each sample was estimated by amplification of reference gene primers within the assay. Sequence reads were collapsed and filtered to measure the absolute abundance of every unique TCRbeta CDR3 rearrangement. Productive Simpson clonality was computed per sample as the square root of Simpson's diversity index over productive rearrangements. TCRdb stores this immuneACCESS table with in-frame sequences only. Part of the clones is absent; in the studies checked, under half of the shortfall reflects unresolved V genes, and no reason is known for the rest. V, J and clone size derive from that table, while D and trimming were established from the DNA sequence. The sample table holds about 320,000 clones, of which 85% were seen once. About 1.9% of the sample is in the top ten clones.

CDR1 LNHDA and CDR2 SQIVND are derived from the germline V gene (reference sequence). Spanning cysteine to phenylalanine, the CDR3 consists of 14 amino acids. Here the CDR3 DNA is all that survives: 42 bases in frame from base 1. Clipping removes 7 bases from V and 1 base from J, with 5 as the unmatched junction base count. This sequence was found in a woman in her twenties or thirties who had been exposed to COVID-19. The sequencing input was PBMCs or T cells enriched from blood (not recorded which). The rearranged segments are TRBV19 and TRBJ2-3, with TRBD2 identical over 7 junction bases. CDR3 region: CASKSGTRTDTQYF. The nucleotide sequence reads as follows: TGTGCCAGTAAAAGCGGGACCCGCACAGATACGCAGTATTTT.